This T cell receptor beta chain is drawn from a study of metastatic and nonmetastatic thyroid tumors. Background on the study: Samples came from malignant and benign thyroid patients, and repertoires were compared across blood and tumor or nodule tissue.

This clone was detected only a few times. This CDR3 is built from 15 residues. Germline V gene sequence: CDR1 SGHRS, CDR2 YFSETQ. Trimming removed 3 bases from V and 5 bases from J; junction bases left unmatched: 9. In the authors' methods: The study's classifier, a distant-metastasis tool for papillary thyroid cancer, was built using CDR3 differences across clinicopathological groups. TCRdb used MiXCR to call clones anew from the PCR reads. TCRdb assigned the V and J calls; the authors' analysis was not used. The sample comprises some 35,000 clones, more than 25% of which are singletons, and about a tenth rests with the top ten. All patients were treatment-naive before thyroid surgery.

This rearrangement joins TRBV5-1 to TRBJ2-7; 9 nucleotides match TRBD2. The sequencing input was blood. The sequence was collected from a male donor with papillary thyroid cancer or a benign thyroid nodule (not recorded which). Some clones in this sample may be carry-over from other donors' samples. CDR3 sequence: CASSSTSGGSNEQYF. The CDR3 DNA follows: TGCGCCAGCAGCTCGACTAGCGGAGGGTCGAACGAGCAGTACTTC.